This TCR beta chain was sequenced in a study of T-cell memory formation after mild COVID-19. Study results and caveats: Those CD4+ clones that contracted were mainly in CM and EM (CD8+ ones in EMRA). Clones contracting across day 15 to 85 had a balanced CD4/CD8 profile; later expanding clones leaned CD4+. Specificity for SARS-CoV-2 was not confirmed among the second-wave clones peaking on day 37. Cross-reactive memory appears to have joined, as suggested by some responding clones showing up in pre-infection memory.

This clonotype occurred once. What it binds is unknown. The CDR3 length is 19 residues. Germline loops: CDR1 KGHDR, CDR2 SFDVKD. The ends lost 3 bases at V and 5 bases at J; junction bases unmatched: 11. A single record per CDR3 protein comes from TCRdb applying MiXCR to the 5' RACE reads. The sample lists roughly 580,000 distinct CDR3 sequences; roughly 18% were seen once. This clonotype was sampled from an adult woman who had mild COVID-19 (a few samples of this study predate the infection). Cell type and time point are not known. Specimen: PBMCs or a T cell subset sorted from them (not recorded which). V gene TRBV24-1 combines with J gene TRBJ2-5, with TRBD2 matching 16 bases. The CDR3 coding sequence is TGTGCCACCAGTGATCCAACGGGACTAGCGGGAGGGTTGGGGGAGACCCAGTACTTC. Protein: CATSDPTGLAGGLGETQYF.